Presented here are 22 T cell receptor beta chains from one specimen sequenced in a study of shared clonotypes between healthy human individuals. The data were produced by immunoSEQ multiplex PCR, yet TCRdb's version contains in-frame clones alone and is incomplete. The sample yields about 2.1 million clones, 90% to 95% seen once. Positive CCR7 selection of CD45RO-negative cells yielded the naive CD8 cells, and terminally differentiated effector memory CD45RA+ cells were excluded. The material sequenced was naive CD8+ T cells from PBMCs. These receptors originate from a man aged 18-30 years in good health. Some clones in this sample may be carry-over from other donors' samples.

Only one count was recorded for this clone. The V and J genes are TRBV19 and TRBJ2-7; D remains unclear. Germline CDR1 is LNHDA and CDR2 is SQIVND (reference sequence). This CDR3 is 15 amino acids long. Deletions cut 6 bases from V and 0 bases from J, with 15 bases between. The CDR3 coding sequence is TGTGCCAGTAGCCCGACGGCGGCTAGCTCCTACGAGCAGTACTTC. This encodes CASSPTAASSYEQYF.

In the case of this clone: This sample also contains other DNA sequences that code for the same CDR3. This chain connects TRBV28 to TRBJ1-5; D is undetermined. This CDR3 has 13 residues. Germline loops: CDR1 MDHEN, CDR2 SYDVKM. Trimming stripped 3 bases from V and 1 base from J, with 4 bases between. The CDR3 DNA reads TGTGCCAGCAGTTTGCACAGCAATCAGCCCCAGCATTTT. It encodes CASSLHSNQPQHF.

This clone was seen just once. In nucleotides, the CDR3 is TGTGCCAGCAGTTTCCCCCGGGGGCAGGGTTCCTACAATGAGCAGTTCTTC. It codes for CASSFPRGQGSYNEQFF. The rearrangement uses TRBV28 and TRBJ2-1; D is possibly TRBD1 or TRBD2 (6 bases each). CDR1 and CDR2 from the germline V gene are MDHEN and SYDVKM. The CDR3 totals 17 residues. Trimming shortened V by 3 bases and J by 1 base, and 16 bases separated the two germline ends.

This chain joins TRBV5-4 and TRBJ2-7, with TRBD1 identical over 7 bases. The junction had 11 bases not matched to a gene; V was cut back by 0 bases and J by 8 bases. Germline V CDR1 and CDR2: SGHNT, YYREEE (reference sequence). The CDR3 has 15 amino acids. The CDR3 spells CASSLVGGAGTQQYF. As DNA, the CDR3 is TGTGCCAGCAGCTTGGTAGGGGGCGCAGGGACCCAGCAGTACTTC.

The rearrangement links TRBV4-1 to TRBJ2-1; TRBD2 matches at 8 bases. The CDR3 is made up of 15 amino acids. The ends lost 3 bases at V and 8 bases at J; junction bases unmatched: 9. The germline V gene encodes CDR1 MGHRA and CDR2 YSYEKL. The CDR3 coding sequence is TGCGCCAGCAGCCATCGGGAGGGCCGTGCTGATGAGCAGTTCTTC. Its translation: CASSHREGRADEQFF.

The V and J genes are TRBV4-3 and TRBJ2-7; 7 positions match TRBD1. Trimming took 1 base from V and 2 from J; bases not matched to a gene: 5. Germline CDR1 LGHNA, CDR2 YSLEER. The CDR3 contains 15 residues. CDR3 amino acids: CASSQGWQGAYEQYF. The CDR3 DNA reads as TGCGCCAGCAGCCAAGGTTGGCAGGGGGCCTACGAGCAGTACTTC.

CDR3 nucleotide sequence: TGTGCTCGGACAAGGCGGGTTGAGCAGTTCTTC. Its translation is CARTRRVEQFF. The chain uses TRBV5-7 and TRBJ2-1, with D perhaps assigned TRBD1 or TRBD2 (5 bases each). TRBV5-7 is designated an ORF whose function remains uncertain. The CDR3 is made up of 11 amino acids.

This clone was picked up one time. The CDR3 sequence is CASSPQGYHEQYF. DNA of the CDR3: TGTGCCAGCAGCCCCCAGGGGTACCACGAGCAGTACTTC. V gene TRBV7-9 combines with J gene TRBJ2-7; D is possibly TRBD1 (6 bases). The CDR3 is 13 residues long. Germline V gene sequence: CDR1 SEHNR, CDR2 FQNEAQ (reference sequence). With 5 bases removed from V and 5 bases from J, the gap between germline ends came to 13 bases.

This clone was seen a single time. The gene calls are TRBV7-8 and TRBJ1-5; perhaps TRBD1 as D (5 bases). The germline V gene has CDR1 SGHVS and CDR2 FQNEAQ. The CDR3 spans 14 residues. V lost 5 bases, J lost 0 bases, and 8 bases lay in between. For the CDR3, the DNA is TGTGCCAGCAGCGGGGCAAGTAGCAATCAGCCCCAGCATTTT. Amino acids: CASSGASSNQPQHF.

The chain couples TRBV6-1 to TRBJ1-6; D gene ambiguous. V was shortened by 4 bases and J by 6 bases, with 10 bases between the two germline ends. Germline assignment: CDR1 MNHNS and CDR2 SASEGT. This CDR3 is built from 14 residues. CDR3 protein: CASSVTTVNSPLHF. The CDR3, as DNA: TGTGCCAGCAGTGTTACTACAGTTAATTCACCCCTCCACTTT.

The chain combines TRBV27 with TRBJ2-7; 7 bases are a match to TRBD1. CDR1 and CDR2 (germline): MNHEY, SMNVEV (reference sequence). Trimming took 7 bases from V and 3 from J; bases not matched to a gene: 12. The CDR3 has 15 amino acids. The DNA of the CDR3 is TGTGCCAGCACCGAAAGGGGGACAGCGTACTACGAGCAGTACTTC. This translates into CASTERGTAYYEQYF.

The chain couples TRBV15 to TRBJ2-3; D ambiguous. This CDR3 spans 11 amino acids. Trimming took off 8 bases at V and 4 bases at J, with 7 bases between the two ends. Per the germline V gene, CDR1 is LNHNV and CDR2 is YYDKDF (reference sequence). The CDR3 DNA is TGTGCCACCCGAGTAGCAGATACGCAGTATTTT. As protein: CATRVADTQYF.

The chain has TRBV29-1 and TRBJ2-7, with a tentative D call TRBD2 (6 bases). The V and J ends lost 1 base and 2 bases respectively, with 9 bases between them. The CDR3 sequence is 13 residues long. Germline V lookup: CDR1 SQVTM, CDR2 ANQGSEA. CDR3 nucleotide sequence: TGCAGCGTTGAAGCACTAGCCCCCTACGAGCAGTACTTC. It translates to CSVEALAPYEQYF.

This clone has a handful of counts. The rearrangement links TRBV30 to TRBJ1-4; 7 bases are shared with TRBD1. CDR3 length: 13 residues. Per the germline V gene, CDR1 is GTSNPN and CDR2 is SVGIG (reference sequence). J gave up 3 bases and V 7 bases, and 5 bases lay outside the gene matches. This CDR3 is CALYGTANEKLFF. CDR3 nucleotide sequence: TGTGCCTTGTACGGGACAGCTAATGAAAAACTGTTTTTT.

V and J are TRBV6-1 and TRBJ2-1, with 11 bases matching TRBD2. CDR1 MNHNS and CDR2 SASEGT come from the germline V gene. The CDR3 covers 16 residues. The trim removed 3 bases at V and 9 bases at J, leaving 10 bases unmatched. The CDR3 spells CASSDLILAGASEQFF. In nucleotides, the CDR3 is TGTGCCAGCAGTGACCTGATACTAGCGGGAGCCTCTGAGCAGTTCTTC.

This chain links TRBV7-9 with TRBJ1-4; the D is unclear. V was trimmed by 3 bases and J by 1 base, leaving 12 bases between them. Germline CDR1 SEHNR, CDR2 FQNEAQ (reference sequence). There are 16 residues in the CDR3. The CDR3 loop reads CASSFDVGGTNEKLFF. In nucleotides, the CDR3 is TGTGCCAGCAGCTTCGATGTGGGTGGAACTAATGAAAAACTGTTTTTT.

The chain employs TRBV27 and TRBJ1-6, with D perhaps TRBD1 (6 bases). This CDR3 region has 17 residues. Trimming removed 4 bases from V and 7 bases from J, with 20 bases in between. Germline assignment: CDR1 MNHEY and CDR2 SMNVEV (reference sequence). The CDR3 sequence is CASSSYRSAGANSPLHF. In nucleotides, the CDR3 is TGTGCCAGCAGTTCCTATCGATCGGCAGGGGCAAATTCACCCCTCCACTTT.

The rearrangement links TRBV28 to TRBJ1-3; D is uncertain. Between the trimmed V and J ends, which lost 6 bases and 0 bases, there was a span of 9 bases. Germline loops: CDR1 MDHEN, CDR2 SYDVKM. This CDR3 is built from 14 residues. The CDR3 bases are TGTGCCAGCAGGGACGATAGCTCTGGAAACACCATATATTTT. It codes for CASRDDSSGNTIYF. The complete variable domain, with remaining parts taken from reference TRBV28 and TRBJ1-3, reads DVKVTQSSRYLVKRTGEKVFLECVQDMDHENMFWYRQDPGLGLRLIYFSYDVKMKEKGDIPEGYSVSREKKERFSLILESASTNQTSMYLCASRDDSSGNTIYFGEGSWLTVV.

The rearrangement uses TRBV7-2 and TRBJ1-5, with D unclear. Germline values: CDR1 SGHTA, CDR2 FQGNSA. The CDR3 length is 13 residues. V lost 3 bases and J lost 4, with 7 bases in between. The CDR3 region has the DNA TGTGCCAGCAGCTTGGGTCCTAATCAGCCCCAGCATTTT. This codes for CASSLGPNQPQHF.

Turning to this clone: Other DNA sequences within the sample encode an identical CDR3. The J gene is TRBJ2-7, the V gene TRBV11-2; D is unclear. The CDR3 covers 13 residues. The V gene lost 1 base and the J gene lost 4 bases, with 8 bases spanning the gap. Germline V gives CDR1 SGHAT, CDR2 FQNNGV. The CDR3 DNA is TGTGCCAGCAGCTTAGGACGCTCTTACGAGCAGTACTTC. Translation gives CASSLGRSYEQYF.

The chain links TRBV9 to TRBJ2-3; D is perhaps TRBD1 or TRBD2 (5 bases each). Germline assignment: CDR1 SGDLS and CDR2 YYNGEE. The CDR3 loop spans 16 amino acids. Trimming removed 4 bases at V and 0 bases at J, with 15 bases between. This chain's CDR3 is CASSPGTASSTDTQYF. Written as DNA, the CDR3 is TGTGCCAGCAGCCCAGGGACGGCGTCTAGCACAGATACGCAGTATTTT. Based on the CDR3 plus reference TRBV9 and TRBJ2-3, the full variable domain is DSGVTQTPKHLITATGQRVTLRCSPRSGDLSVYWYQQSLDQGLQFLIQYYNGEERAKGNILERFSAQQFPDLHSELNLSSLELGDSALYFCASSPGTASSTDTQYFGPGTRLTVL.

V gene TRBV6-1 combines with J gene TRBJ2-7; TRBD2 agrees at 8 bases. In germline, CDR1 is MNHNS, CDR2 SASEGT. The CDR3 spans 13 residues. The V and J ends lost 10 bases and 0 bases, in that order; junction bases with no gene match: 5. The CDR3 spells CATGGEISYEQYF. DNA of the CDR3: TGTGCCACCGGGGGGGAGATCTCCTACGAGCAGTACTTC.